Reported below is one TCR beta chain. Its cognate antigen is unknown. This sample is part of a study of cytomegalovirus exposure and HLA in healthy donors. In the study overall: A subsequent analysis stated that the 100 to 150 validation repertoires were run on the same platform as the 650 to 850 first-cohort repertoires. Study-wide findings and caveats: Altogether, 150 or so TCR beta chains were recorded as cytomegalovirus-associated.

V lost 5 bases and J 6 bases, leaving 25 bases between the germline ends. This CDR3 comprises 17 residues. Germline-derived CDR1 and CDR2 are SGHVS and FQNEAQ. Profiling relied on immunoSEQ multiplex PCR, and the TCRdb table lists in-frame clones only, not all of them. The sample lists about 140,000 clones, 88% seen once, with around 8% in the top ten. Sequencing was carried out using PBMCs. This rearrangement joins TRBV7-8 to TRBJ1-1; D is ambiguous. This TCR came from a woman aged 18 to 35 in good health and CMV-seropositive. This CDR3 is CASSPSPWLLKEAEAFF. The CDR3 nucleotides are TGTGCCAGCAGCCCCTCTCCGTGGCTCTTAAAGGAGGCTGAAGCTTTCTTT.